A selection of T cell receptor beta chains follows, all from one sample in a study of cytomegalovirus exposure and HLA in healthy donors. The method was immunoSEQ multiplex PCR; TCRdb's version includes in-frame clones alone and lacks a portion of them. The table has roughly 100,000 clones, roughly 69% seen once. Sequencing input: PBMCs. The origin of the receptors is a man younger than 45 in good health and CMV-seropositive. Each CDR3 is given with its conserved first and last residue. Each record gives: V gene, J gene, D gene, clone size, CDR3 DNA, CDR3 protein. D genes are given only for firm matches. Clone size is shown for a subset of rows, as once, few, many or a class of expanded clone.

TRBV6-8	TRBJ2-7	TRBD1	NA	TGTGCCAGCAGCCCCCGGGACAGGAGCTCCTACGAGCAGTACTTC	CASSPRDRSSYEQYF
TRBV5-1	TRBJ2-5	NA	NA	TGCGCCAGCAGCTTCGGGGTGTCAGAGACCCAGTACTTC	CASSFGVSETQYF
TRBV6-5	TRBJ2-5	TRBD1	NA	TGTGCCAGCAGTTATAGCAGGGGGCAGGGGCGGGAGACCCAGTACTTC	CASSYSRGQGRETQYF
TRBV15	TRBJ2-7	TRBD1	few	TGTGCCACCAGCGCCTCCGGGACAGAGGGTTACGAGCAGTACTTC	CATSASGTEGYEQYF
TRBV2	TRBJ2-2	TRBD2	once	TGTGCCAGCAGTGAACGAGCGGGGGGGCCGGGCACCGGGGAGCTGTTTTTT	CASSERAGGPGTGELFF
TRBV4-2	TRBJ1-5	NA	NA	TGTGCCAGCAGCCAAGCATTAAGGGGAAATCAGCCCCAGCATTTT	CASSQALRGNQPQHF
TRBV5-1	TRBJ2-1	TRBD2	once	TGCGCCAGCAGCTTGGGGACTAGCGGGGGCCCGGGCAACAATGAGCAGTTCTTC	CASSLGTSGGPGNNEQFF
TRBV6-5	TRBJ2-2	NA	few	TGTGCCAGCAAAACGGGGGACAGACGAACCGGGGAGCTGTTTTTT	CASKTGDRRTGELFF
TRBV29-1	TRBJ2-4	NA	NA	TGCAGCGTTGTCCCGGACAGTTCAAACATTCAGTACTTC	CSVVPDSSNIQYF
TRBV6-6	TRBJ2-5	NA	NA	TGTGCCAGCAGTTCTTCTTCAACAGGGAATCAAGAGACCCAGTACTTC	CASSSSSTGNQETQYF
TRBV5-1	TRBJ2-5	TRBD2	NA	TGCGCCAGCAGCTTGGAGTTAGCGGGGGAAGAGACCCAGTACTTC	CASSLELAGEETQYF